The 5 T cell receptor beta chains given below trace back to one sample, sequenced in a study of neurological immune-mediated disorders. TCRdb re-called the 5' RACE reads through MiXCR, storing one row per CDR3 protein. The sample lists about 80,000 distinct CDR3 sequences, about 5.6% occurring once. Time point of the sample: longitudinal time-point 2. Sequencing was carried out using PBMCs. These TCRs come from a woman aged 60 to 75 with multiple sclerosis.

This clonotype was observed many times. The rearrangement joins TRBV5-5 to TRBJ2-6; D is unclear. Germline-derived CDR1 and CDR2 are SGHKS and YYEKEE (reference sequence). The length of the CDR3 is 17 residues. The V and J ends lost 0 bases and 0 bases respectively, with 10 bases between them. The CDR3 loop reads CASSLEIWSSGANVLTF. CDR3 DNA: TGTGCCAGCAGCTTGGAAATTTGGTCCTCTGGGGCCAACGTCCTGACTTTC. Full variable domain (remainder filled in from reference TRBV5-5 and TRBJ2-6): DAGVTQSPTHLIKTRGQQVTLRCSPISGHKSVSWYQQVLGQGPQFIFQYYEKEERGRGNFPDRFSARQFPNYSSELNVNALLLGDSALYLCASSLEIWSSGANVLTFGAGSRLTVL.

This clonotype has at least ten counts. The chain couples TRBV18 to TRBJ1-1; 7 nucleotides match TRBD1. The CDR3 runs to 14 residues. Germline V CDR1 and CDR2: KGHSH, LQKENI. J was trimmed by 6 bases and V by 5 bases; bases with no gene match: 9. CDR3 bases: TGTGCCAGCTCATACCGACAGGGAGGCCCTGAAGCTTTCTTT. Amino acids: CASSYRQGGPEAFF.

This clonotype was observed many times. The chain has TRBV4-2 and TRBJ1-3, with 11 bases identical to TRBD1. Germline CDR1 is LGHNA and CDR2 is YNFKEQ. Unmatched junction bases numbered 13, after V lost 3 bases and J lost 0 bases. The CDR3 length is 20 residues. CDR3 protein: CASSQTRRGTGGFSGNTIYF. The CDR3 DNA reads as TGTGCCAGCAGCCAGACACGAAGGGGGACAGGGGGATTCTCTGGAAACACCATATATTTT.

The table lists this clonotype with many counts. This chain links TRBV30 with TRBJ1-2; D gene uncertain. V lost 0 bases and J 2 bases, leaving 7 bases between the germline ends. The CDR3 runs 13 residues. The germline V gene has CDR1 GTSNPN and CDR2 SVGIG (reference sequence). In nucleotides, the CDR3 is TGTGCCTGGAGTGTACGAGGGAACTATGGCTACACCTTC. Protein sequence: CAWSVRGNYGYTF.

This clonotype was counted at least ten times. V and J are TRBV5-4 and TRBJ1-1; a weak D match, TRBD1 (5 bases). This CDR3 spans 13 amino acids. Germline CDR1 and CDR2: SGHNT and YYREEE (reference sequence). Trimming stripped 9 bases from V and 1 base from J, with 13 bases between. CDR3 DNA: TGTGCCACTCTCCGGGACCGGAACACTGAAGCTTTCTTT. This encodes CATLRDRNTEAFF.